This is a list of T cell receptor beta chains from one sample in a study of blood T cell repertoires in COVID-19. Clones were sequenced by immunoSEQ multiplex PCR, and TCRdb holds only the in-frame ones, with some missing. The sample has about 190,000 clones; 88% are singletons. Specimen: peripheral blood. The receptor source for this set is a man aged 25-45 years with acute or convalescent COVID-19. The CDR3 runs from the conserved cysteine through the conserved F or W. D genes are given only for firm matches. A clone size is listed for some rows: how often the clone was seen (once, few, many), or a class if it is expanded.

d_call	v_call	j_call	clone_size	cdr3_aa	cdr3_nt
NA	TRBV4-1	TRBJ2-7	NA	CASSPDYLRRQYF	TGCGCCAGCAGCCCGGACTACCTACGAAGGCAGTACTTC
TRBD2	TRBV28	TRBJ2-7	NA	CASSSTSGGVTYEQYF	TGTGCCAGCAGTTCAACTAGCGGGGGTGTGACCTACGAGCAGTACTTC
TRBD1	TRBV3-1/TRBV3-2	TRBJ1-6	NA	CASSHWTGGKVSPLHF	TGTGCCAGCAGCCATTGGACAGGGGGCAAGGTTTCACCCCTCCACTTT
NA	TRBV28	TRBJ2-1	NA	CASNGVPYNEQFF	TGTGCCAGCAACGGGGTCCCCTACAATGAGCAGTTCTTC
NA	TRBV19	TRBJ1-2	NA	CASSSERRRNYGYTF	TGTGCCAGTAGTTCCGAACGAAGGCGGAACTATGGCTACACCTTC
NA	TRBV29-1	TRBJ1-1	NA	CSVLAVEASMNTEAFF	TGCAGCGTTCTGGCCGTCGAGGCCTCGATGAACACTGAAGCTTTCTTT
NA	TRBV5-1	TRBJ1-4	once	CASSSPGREKLFF	TGCGCCAGCAGCTCGCCAGGGCGTGAAAAACTGTTTTTT
TRBD2	TRBV30	TRBJ2-7	NA	CAWRTSGATEQYF	TGTGCCTGGAGAACTAGCGGGGCCACCGAGCAGTACTTC
NA	TRBV27	TRBJ2-2	NA	CATLGGLNTGELFF	TGTGCCACCCTGGGGGGGCTTAACACCGGGGAGCTGTTTTTT
TRBD2	TRBV7-3	TRBJ2-7	NA	CASSRNSGRAYEQYF	TGTGCCAGCAGCCGTAATAGCGGGAGGGCCTACGAGCAGTACTTC
TRBD2	TRBV28	TRBJ2-2	NA	CASGLAGDTGELFF	TGTGCCTCGGGACTAGCGGGAGACACCGGGGAGCTGTTTTTT
NA	TRBV19	TRBJ1-1	NA	CASLINTEAFF	TGTGCCAGTCTAATTAACACTGAAGCTTTCTTT
TRBD1	TRBV6-4	TRBJ2-7	NA	CASSTGTGYEQYF	TGTGCCAGCAGTACCGGGACAGGCTACGAGCAGTACTTC
TRBD1	TRBV6-2/TRBV6-3	TRBJ1-6	once	CASSYPGQGSNSPLHF	TGTGCCAGCAGTTACCCAGGACAGGGGAGTAATTCACCCCTCCACTTT
TRBD2	TRBV5-5	TRBJ2-1	NA	CASSFLAGGFSEQFF	TGTGCCAGCAGCTTTCTAGCGGGAGGGTTTTCTGAGCAGTTCTTC
TRBD2	TRBV5-6	TRBJ2-7	NA	CASSPPSGSNEQYF	TGTGCCAGCAGCCCCCCTAGCGGGAGCAACGAGCAGTACTTC
NA	TRBV2	TRBJ2-3	NA	CASSEIGGGSTDTQYF	TGTGCCAGCAGTGAAATTGGCGGAGGGAGCACAGATACGCAGTATTTT
NA	TRBV28	TRBJ1-6	NA	CASTLVPYNSPLHF	TGTGCCAGCACCCTCGTTCCCTATAATTCACCCCTCCACTTT
NA	TRBV28	TRBJ1-2	NA	CASKSQSYGYTF	TGTGCCAGCAAGTCCCAGTCCTATGGCTACACCTTC
NA	TRBV6-4	TRBJ1-5	NA	CASSESPIQENQPQHF	TGTGCCAGCAGTGAGTCACCGATACAGGAGAATCAGCCCCAGCATTTT
TRBD1	TRBV7-2	TRBJ1-3	NA	CASTLDRAGNTIYF	TGTGCCAGCACCCTGGACAGGGCTGGAAACACCATATATTTT
TRBD1	TRBV19	TRBJ1-5	many	CASSSGTGRYQPQHF	TGTGCCAGTAGTTCCGGGACAGGGAGGTATCAGCCCCAGCATTTT
TRBD1	TRBV5-1	TRBJ2-1	NA	CASSSSRDRVYNEQFF	TGCGCCAGCAGCTCGTCCCGGGACAGGGTCTACAATGAGCAGTTCTTC
TRBD1	TRBV7-6	TRBJ2-2	NA	CASSLVGAGGRAGELFF	TGTGCCAGCAGCTTAGTAGGAGCAGGGGGAAGGGCCGGGGAGCTGTTTTTT
NA	TRBV3-1/TRBV3-2	TRBJ2-1	NA	CASSLRGAGNHNEQFF	TGTGCCAGCAGCCTGCGGGGTGCGGGGAACCACAATGAGCAGTTCTTC
NA	TRBV18	TRBJ1-1	NA	CASSPTTSVGWTEAFF	TGTGCCAGCTCCCCTACAACCAGCGTCGGGTGGACTGAAGCTTTCTTT
TRBD2	TRBV5-1	TRBJ2-1	NA	CASSLGLAGDPWQFF	TGCGCCAGCAGCTTAGGCCTAGCGGGAGATCCCTGGCAGTTCTTC
NA	TRBV9	TRBJ1-3	NA	CASSALWAGSSGNTIYF	TGTGCCAGCAGCGCGCTTTGGGCGGGGAGTTCTGGAAACACCATATATTTT
NA	TRBV28	TRBJ1-4	NA	CASKTPGSWGGEEKLFF	TGTGCCAGCAAAACCCCGGGTTCTTGGGGGGGGGAAGAAAAACTGTTTTTT
NA	TRBV6-2/TRBV6-3	TRBJ1-2	NA	CASSYGSPPTF	TGTGCCAGCAGTTACGGCAGTCCTCCCACCTTC
TRBD1	TRBV28	TRBJ1-1	NA	CASRVTGGGTEAFF	TGTGCCAGCAGGGTGACAGGGGGCGGAACTGAAGCTTTCTTT
TRBD1	TRBV5-5	TRBJ1-1	once	CASSSGTGVSEAFF	TGTGCCAGCAGCTCCGGGACAGGGGTCTCTGAAGCTTTCTTT
TRBD1	TRBV7-3	TRBJ1-2	NA	CASSPRQGNGYTF	TGTGCCAGCAGCCCAAGACAGGGGAATGGCTACACCTTC
TRBD1	TRBV25-1	TRBJ2-7	NA	CASSEANRGYEQYF	TGTGCCAGCAGTGAGGCTAACAGGGGTTACGAGCAGTACTTC
TRBD2	TRBV3-1/TRBV3-2	TRBJ2-3	NA	CASSQTSGGAWTDTQYF	TGTGCCAGCAGCCAGACTAGCGGGGGGGCCTGGACAGATACGCAGTATTTT
TRBD1	TRBV30	TRBJ1-2	once	CAWTDRIDGYTF	TGTGCCTGGACGGACAGGATAGATGGCTACACCTTC
NA	TRBV5-4	TRBJ2-1	NA	CASSLLGVGYNEQFF	TGTGCCAGCAGCTTGCTCGGGGTGGGATACAATGAGCAGTTCTTC
NA	TRBV15	TRBJ1-2	once	CATSRTDLTFATF	TGTGCCACCAGCAGGACAGATCTCACTTTTGCCACCTTC
NA	TRBV3-1/TRBV3-2	TRBJ2-7	few	CASSFEGAEQYF	TGTGCCAGCAGTTTCGAGGGAGCCGAGCAGTACTTC
NA	TRBV30	TRBJ1-1	few	CAWNRNTEAFF	TGTGCCTGGAATCGTAACACTGAAGCTTTCTTT
NA	TRBV28	TRBJ2-5	NA	CASSFPEGRSETQYF	TGTGCCAGCAGTTTTCCCGAGGGGAGGTCGGAGACCCAGTACTTC
TRBD1	TRBV4-1	TRBJ1-6	NA	CASSRDPGQGTNSPLHF	TGCGCCAGCAGCCGAGACCCGGGACAGGGGACGAATTCACCCCTCCACTTT
TRBD1	TRBV2	TRBJ1-4	NA	CASSGTGQNNEKLFF	TGTGCCAGCAGTGGTACGGGACAGAATAATGAAAAACTGTTTTTT
TRBD2	TRBV7-2	TRBJ2-7	NA	CASSWFPGTAGEQYF	TGTGCCAGCAGCTGGTTTCCGGGAACAGCGGGAGAGCAGTACTTC
TRBD1	TRBV6-2/TRBV6-3	TRBJ1-5	NA	CASSPLFTGAKQPQHF	TGTGCCAGCAGCCCCCTTTTTACAGGGGCTAAACAGCCCCAGCATTTT
NA	TRBV5-1	TRBJ2-6	NA	CASSSTGTGANVLTF	TGCGCCAGCAGCAGCACAGGGACTGGGGCCAACGTCCTGACTTTC
NA	TRBV19	TRBJ2-1	once	CASTPGHLKLRVNEQFF	TGTGCCAGTACCCCGGGACACCTTAAATTGAGGGTTAATGAGCAGTTCTTC
TRBD1	TRBV20-1	TRBJ2-2	NA	CSASGQGANTGELFF	TGCAGTGCTAGTGGACAGGGGGCGAACACCGGGGAGCTGTTTTTT
NA	TRBV5-4	TRBJ1-2	NA	CASSLPQGYGYGYTF	TGTGCCAGCAGCTTACCTCAGGGTTATGGCTATGGCTACACCTTC